The text below deals with one TCR beta chain. Antigen specificity is unknown. Using immunoSEQ multiplex PCR, the repertoire was profiled, and TCRdb retains in-frame clones only, with some absent. The data show roughly 92,000 clones, with roughly 94% seen just once and 1% to 1.5% held by the top ten. Trimming cost V 0 bases and J 4 bases, with 12 bases left between them. The CDR3 covers 15 residues. The germline gives CDR1 MNHNS, CDR2 SASEGT. The data are from a study of siplizumab effects on memory and regulatory T cells. Findings and caveats of the study: The study found naive T cells seemingly more diverse than memory cells and seemingly major alloresponse contributors. Unstimulated subsets were the mapping target of only a minor fraction of alloreactive clones.

This sequence originates from a human donor in good health. J is TRBJ1-2 and V is TRBV6-1; maybe TRBD1 (6 bases). Input material: non-Treg CD4+ T cells sorted from blood. The CDR3 protein is CASSEATGGGYGYTF. CDR3 DNA: TGTGCCAGCAGTGAAGCGACGGGGGGCGGCTATGGCTACACCTTC.